A selection of T cell receptor beta chains follows, all from one sample in a study of blood T cell repertoires in COVID-19. Produced via immunoSEQ multiplex PCR; TCRdb's table is partial and in-frame only. The sample records roughly 100,000 clones, approximately 62% being singletons. The sequenced sample consisted of peripheral blood. These receptors were collected from a man older than 75 with acute or convalescent COVID-19. CDR3s include the opening cysteine and the closing phenylalanine or tryptophan. D genes are given only for firm matches. Clone size is stated in some rows and not others, as once, few, many or a class when expanded.

size	D	V	J	DNA	CDR3
NA	NA	TRBV13	TRBJ2-2	TGTGCCAGCAGCTCTAAAGGGGAGCTGTTTTTT	CASSSKGELFF
few	NA	TRBV5-1	TRBJ2-2	TGCGCCAGCAGCTTGTGGCCCGCGAACACCGGGGAGCTGTTTTTT	CASSLWPANTGELFF
NA	TRBD1	TRBV6-6	TRBJ1-2	TGTGCCAGCAGGCCCCTGGGACAGGACTACGGCTACACCTTC	CASRPLGQDYGYTF
few	TRBD2	TRBV5-4	TRBJ2-7	TGTGCCAGCAGCCCTGACCTGACTAGCGGGCCCTACGAGCAGTACTTC	CASSPDLTSGPYEQYF
NA	NA	TRBV4-3	TRBJ2-1	TGCGCCAGCAGCCAGCTTGGGGGCCATGAGCAGTTCTTC	CASSQLGGHEQFF
NA	NA	TRBV7-9	TRBJ1-4	TGTGCCAGCAGCTTAGTGTGGGGGCAGATTAATGAAAAACTGTTTTTT	CASSLVWGQINEKLFF
NA	TRBD1	TRBV28	TRBJ2-2	TGTGCCAGCAGTTTAGGTGAGGGACAGTCTACCGGGGAGCTGTTTTTT	CASSLGEGQSTGELFF
NA	NA	TRBV7-9	TRBJ2-3	TGTGCCAGCAGCTTTAGGCCAGACAGGAGCACAGATACGCAGTATTTT	CASSFRPDRSTDTQYF
NA	NA	TRBV27	TRBJ2-2	TGTGCCAGCAGTTTCCTCCCCGGGGAGCTGTTTTTT	CASSFLPGELFF
NA	NA	TRBV5-5	TRBJ1-3	TGTGCCAGCAGCTTGATTCTTTCTGGAAACACCATATATTTT	CASSLILSGNTIYF
NA	NA	TRBV7-2	TRBJ1-1	TGTGCCAGCAGCTTAGCGAGCTTCCAGGGAGCTTTCTTT	CASSLASFQGAFF
few	TRBD2	TRBV19	TRBJ2-4	TGTGCCAGTAGCAGACTAGCGGGAGTTGAAAACATTCAGTACTTC	CASSRLAGVENIQYF
few	NA	TRBV18	TRBJ2-2	TGTGCCAGCTCAGGAGACACCGGGGAGCTGTTTTTT	CASSGDTGELFF
few	NA	TRBV2	TRBJ2-7	TGTGCCAGCAGAGCCACAGGGTACTCCTACGAGCAGTACTTC	CASRATGYSYEQYF
few	NA	TRBV4-1	TRBJ2-1	TGCGCCAGCAGCCCCCTGGACAGCCCGCGCGCCAATGAGCAGTTCTTC	CASSPLDSPRANEQFF
NA	TRBD1	TRBV19	TRBJ2-7	TGTGCCAGTAACGCTCCCGGGGACAGGGCTTACGAGCAGTACTTC	CASNAPGDRAYEQYF
NA	TRBD2	TRBV6-5	TRBJ2-3	TGTGCCAGCAGCCATAGCGGGAGGGGGGGAGATACGCAGTATTTT	CASSHSGRGGDTQYF
NA	NA	TRBV2	TRBJ2-1	TGTGCCAGCAGCGCGTCCCAGGGGGGCAATGAGCAGTTCTTC	CASSASQGGNEQFF
NA	NA	TRBV7-2	TRBJ2-4	TGTGCCACCACGCAACGAAACGGGACAAATCAAAACATTCAGTACTTC	CATTQRNGTNQNIQYF
NA	NA	TRBV7-2	TRBJ2-6	TGTGCCAGCAGCCCAACTAGCTCTGGGGCCAACGTCCTGACTTTC	CASSPTSSGANVLTF
NA	TRBD2	TRBV24-1	TRBJ2-3	TGTGCCACCAGTGGTGGTGGGCGGGAGATGTCAGATACGCAGTATTTT	CATSGGGREMSDTQYF
NA	NA	TRBV9	TRBJ1-2	TGTGCCAGCAGCGTAGGAGGATATGGCTACACCTTC	CASSVGGYGYTF
NA	TRBD1	TRBV19	TRBJ1-6	TGTGCCAGTAGTATCAACAGGGGAAATTCACCCCTCCACTTT	CASSINRGNSPLHF
NA	NA	TRBV15	TRBJ1-1	TGTGCCACCAGCAACTTAATTGAAGCTTTCTTT	CATSNLIEAFF
NA	NA	TRBV29-1	TRBJ2-1	TGCAGCGTTGAGTCGCCAGATCGGAGCTCCTACAATGAGCAGTTCTTC	CSVESPDRSSYNEQFF
NA	TRBD2	TRBV28	TRBJ2-2	TGTGCCAGCAGTCCTAGCGGGAGTGACGGGGAGCTGTTTTTT	CASSPSGSDGELFF
NA	NA	TRBV2	TRBJ2-5	TGTGCCAGCAGTCCTGAGGAGACCCAGTACTTC	CASSPEETQYF
NA	NA	TRBV15	TRBJ1-2	TGTGCCACCAGCAGAGACGCCGACAGTTCCGGCTACACCTTC	CATSRDADSSGYTF
NA	NA	TRBV11-2	TRBJ2-2	TGTGCCAGCAGCTTAGATAGGTCGGGTAGCACTTTCACCGGGGAGCTGTTTTTT	CASSLDRSGSTFTGELFF
NA	TRBD2	TRBV4-3	TRBJ2-1	TGCGCCAGCAGCCAACTCGCTAGGACTAGCGGCGAGGGGGAGCAGTTCTTC	CASSQLARTSGEGEQFF
NA	NA	TRBV19	TRBJ1-1	TGTGCCAGTAGTGCCACACAGGGATCCACTGAAGCTTTCTTT	CASSATQGSTEAFF
NA	TRBD2	TRBV11-3	TRBJ2-1	TGTGCCAGCAGCTTGGGACTAGCGGGAGGCTACAATGAGCAGTTCTTC	CASSLGLAGGYNEQFF
NA	TRBD2	TRBV10-1	TRBJ2-3	TGCGCCAGCAGGGGGCTAGCGGGAGGGCCCCCAACCTCGGATACGCAGTATTTT	CASRGLAGGPPTSDTQYF
few	TRBD2	TRBV4-1	TRBJ2-3	TGCGCCAGCAGCCAAGAACTAGCGGGAGTTATTGCAGATACGCAGTATTTT	CASSQELAGVIADTQYF
NA	TRBD1	TRBV6-2/TRBV6-3	TRBJ1-1	TGTGCCAGCAGTTACCTGACAGGGTGGGACACTGAAGCTTTCTTT	CASSYLTGWDTEAFF
NA	NA	TRBV5-1	TRBJ1-3	TGCGCCAGCAGCTTGGGGGGGACAACCTCTGGAAACACCATATATTTT	CASSLGGTTSGNTIYF
NA	TRBD2	TRBV29-1	TRBJ2-7	TGCAGCGTTGATCTCAGCGGGAGTTCGGGATCGGACGAGCAGTACTTC	CSVDLSGSSGSDEQYF